The 10 T cell receptor beta chains listed next were all sequenced from one sample in a study (dated by TCRdb to about 2016). The method behind the library was RT-PCR. Data came from an Illumina MiSeq. TCRdb applied fastp at Q25 and MiXCR to the public reads, then kept only in-frame beta chains. A single entry per CDR3 protein holds the most common genes and DNA from its merged rows. Across this sample there are more than 550,000 distinct CDR3 sequences, with about 14% seen only once. The ten most abundant clones make up 3.6% of the sample. Sequenced input: memory CD4+ T cells from blood. All receptors come from a female donor in good health, serving as a healthy control.

CDR3 protein: CASSWRGSSTEAFF. The CDR3 bases are TGTGCCAGCAGTTGGAGGGGGTCTAGCACTGAAGCTTTCTTT. The chain is built from TRBV27 and TRBJ1-1; maybe TRBD1 (6 bases). Trimming cost V 4 bases and J 4 bases, with 13 bases left between them. Germline-derived CDR1 and CDR2 are MNHEY and SMNVEV (reference sequence). CDR3 length: 14 amino acids.

The chain carries TRBV5-1 and TRBJ2-3, with unresolved D. CDR1 is SGHRS and CDR2 is YFSETQ in the germline V gene. Between the trimmed V and J ends, which lost 0 bases and 2 bases, there was a span of 7 bases. This CDR3 contains 14 residues. The CDR3 region has the DNA TGCGCCAGCAGCTTGGAACAGTACACAGATACGCAGTATTTT. Translated: CASSLEQYTDTQYF.

In the case of this clonotype: A much larger clone differs by one base, so this may be a read error. The chain is built from TRBV6-5 and TRBJ2-1; D unresolved. Deletions cut 1 base from V and 10 bases from J, with 5 bases between. The CDR3 has 11 amino acids. Germline CDR1 reads MNHEY; CDR2 reads SVGAGI. CDR3 sequence reads: CASSYLTEQFF. As DNA, the CDR3 is TGTGCCAGCAGTTACTTGACCGAGCAGTTCTTC.

This sequence joins TRBV19 and TRBJ2-5, with 11 bases that match TRBD2. The CDR3 has 19 amino acids. The V gene end was trimmed by 4 bases and the J gene end by 2 bases; junction bases not matched to a gene: 15. Germline assignment: CDR1 LNHDA and CDR2 SQIVND (reference sequence). As DNA, the CDR3 is TGTGCCAGTAGTACGAGGACGTTTTCTAGCGGGAGGAGACAAGAGACCCAGTACTTC. This codes for CASSTRTFSSGRRQETQYF.

V gene TRBV6-5 combines with J gene TRBJ2-3, with D unresolved. There are 14 residues in the CDR3. Germline CDR1 MNHEY, CDR2 SVGAGI. V lost 3 bases, J lost 4 bases, and 11 bases lay in between. CDR3: CASSYSDTADTQYF. CDR3 in DNA: TGTGCCAGCAGTTATTCTGATACCGCAGATACGCAGTATTTT.

The chain carries TRBV12-3 or TRBV12-4 and TRBJ2-3; 14 bases are shared with TRBD2. V lost 5 bases and J lost 2; bases outside the gene matches: 6. This CDR3 is built from 17 residues. Here the CDR3 reads CASSGVTSGRDTDTQYF. CDR3 nucleotide sequence: TGTGCCAGCAGTGGGGTGACTAGCGGGAGGGACACAGATACGCAGTATTTT.

This clonotype was counted a few times. This chain uses TRBV30 with TRBJ1-5; TRBD1 matches 7 bases. This CDR3 is 15 amino acids long. Germline V gene lookup returns CDR1 GTSNPN and CDR2 SVGIG (reference sequence). V shed 2 bases and J 1 base; nucleotides not matched to a gene: 5. CDR3 amino acids: CAWSPTGPSNQPQHF. Written as DNA, the CDR3 is TGTGCCTGGAGTCCGACAGGGCCCAGCAATCAGCCCCAGCATTTT.

This clonotype was seen at least ten times. The J gene is TRBJ2-6, the V gene TRBV6-5; D unclear. Germline lookup yields CDR1 MNHEY and CDR2 SVGAGI. This CDR3 comprises 17 residues. Trimming shortened V by 2 bases and J by 0 bases, and 11 bases separated the two germline ends. CDR3 protein: CASSYGYDTSGANVLTF. In DNA, the CDR3 is TGTGCCAGCAGTTACGGATACGACACCTCTGGGGCCAACGTCCTGACTTTC.

The V call is TRBV2, the J call TRBJ2-1, with D maybe TRBD1 (5 bases). Trimming took 10 bases from V and 14 from J, leaving 21 bases between them. Germline CDR1 SNHLY, CDR2 FYNNEI. This CDR3 spans 12 amino acids. CDR3 DNA: TGTGCCAACACCGACAACTCGGACAAAAAGTTCTTC. It is translated as CANTDNSDKKFF. Variable domain in full (rest from reference TRBV2 and TRBJ2-1): EPEVTQTPSHQVTQMGQEVILRCVPISNHLYFYWYRQILGQKVEFLVSFYNNEISEKSEIFDDQFSVERPDGSNFTLKIRSTKLEDSAMYFCANTDNSDKKFFGPGTRLTVL.

V gene TRBV7-8 combines with J gene TRBJ1-3; 9 bases align to TRBD1. V lost 3 bases and J lost 0; bases outside the gene matches: 3. This CDR3 is 16 amino acids long. Germline loops: CDR1 SGHVS, CDR2 FQNEAQ. The CDR3 region has the DNA TGTGCCAGCAGCTTCCGGGACAGGGCCTCTGGAAACACCATATATTTT. Its translation is CASSFRDRASGNTIYF.